These T cell receptor beta chains were read from a single sample in a study of cytomegalovirus exposure and HLA in healthy donors. Sequencing used immunoSEQ multiplex PCR; TCRdb keeps in-frame clones, though not all of them. Of 90,000 to 120,000 clones listed, roughly 82% are singletons. Sequences were obtained from PBMCs. All receptors come from a man aged 25 to 40 in good health and CMV-seropositive. Each CDR3 is given with its conserved first and last residue. Each record gives: V gene, J gene, CDR3 protein.

V gene: TRBV2
J gene: TRBJ1-3
CDR3 protein: CASSRTFSTGSKGNTIYF

V gene: TRBV30
J gene: TRBJ2-3
CDR3 protein: CAWSEGGTDTQYF

V gene: TRBV19
J gene: TRBJ2-1
CDR3 protein: CASKTSGGSQEQFF

V gene: TRBV18
J gene: TRBJ1-1
CDR3 protein: CASSLKMTDRGRGTEAFF

V gene: TRBV2
J gene: TRBJ2-3
CDR3 protein: CASSPGLAGEGGGTDTQYF

V gene: TRBV18
J gene: TRBJ1-1
CDR3 protein: CASSPQGQGVLNTEAFF

V gene: TRBV7-8
J gene: TRBJ2-3
CDR3 protein: CASSNTGTGGTDTQYF

V gene: TRBV19
J gene: TRBJ2-2
CDR3 protein: CASRAGATGTGELFF

V gene: TRBV4-2
J gene: TRBJ1-3
CDR3 protein: CASSQDPGSGNTIYF

V gene: TRBV2
J gene: TRBJ1-1
CDR3 protein: CASSAQGVNTEAFF

V gene: TRBV30
J gene: TRBJ1-2
CDR3 protein: CASGQGRYGYTF

V gene: TRBV30
J gene: TRBJ2-5
CDR3 protein: CAWSQGQETQYF

V gene: TRBV2
J gene: TRBJ2-3
CDR3 protein: CASNRADTQYF

V gene: TRBV9
J gene: TRBJ2-2
CDR3 protein: CATSGTGGTGELFF

V gene: TRBV7-9
J gene: TRBJ1-2
CDR3 protein: CSSSSTGEDGYTF

V gene: TRBV5-1
J gene: TRBJ2-1
CDR3 protein: CASSLVAGGGYEQFF

V gene: TRBV11-3
J gene: TRBJ1-6
CDR3 protein: CASSWDRGGADSPLHF

V gene: TRBV5-6
J gene: TRBJ1-6
CDR3 protein: CASSLVGRDDSPLHF

V gene: TRBV11-2
J gene: TRBJ1-6
CDR3 protein: CASSLVRDTSPPLHF

V gene: TRBV7-3
J gene: TRBJ1-6
CDR3 protein: CASSLDRVNSPLHF

V gene: TRBV5-4
J gene: TRBJ1-1
CDR3 protein: CASSLDRGAEAFF

V gene: TRBV10-3
J gene: TRBJ2-5
CDR3 protein: CATGTSFRETQYF

V gene: TRBV18
J gene: TRBJ1-1
CDR3 protein: CASSLTDTSTEAFF

V gene: TRBV11-2
J gene: TRBJ2-3
CDR3 protein: CASSLWDSGGPSTDTQYF

V gene: TRBV4-1
J gene: TRBJ1-4
CDR3 protein: CASSQGAGLNEKLFF

V gene: TRBV7-9
J gene: TRBJ2-7
CDR3 protein: CASSPTVSYEQYF

V gene: TRBV7-2
J gene: TRBJ1-2
CDR3 protein: CASSLTGTVGNYGYTF

V gene: TRBV4-1
J gene: TRBJ1-1
CDR3 protein: CASSRTGGIHTEAFF

V gene: TRBV11-2
J gene: TRBJ2-2
CDR3 protein: CASSLNGGATGELFF

V gene: TRBV30
J gene: TRBJ1-1
CDR3 protein: CAWSVAGGGEAFF

V gene: TRBV6-1
J gene: TRBJ1-2
CDR3 protein: CASSEGGSGYTF

V gene: TRBV6-5
J gene: -
CDR3 protein: CASRGRWSSNEQYF

V gene: TRBV18
J gene: TRBJ2-7
CDR3 protein: CASSPPTGSIPHEQYF

V gene: TRBV27
J gene: TRBJ2-3
CDR3 protein: CASSSQGTDTQYF

V gene: TRBV6-1
J gene: TRBJ1-2
CDR3 protein: CASRTGIYGYTF

V gene: TRBV6-5
J gene: TRBJ1-4
CDR3 protein: CASSPGTPPGKLFF

V gene: TRBV2
J gene: TRBJ2-3
CDR3 protein: CASSWSGGTDTQYF

V gene: TRBV2
J gene: TRBJ2-1
CDR3 protein: CARRLAGDSEQFF

V gene: TRBV2
J gene: TRBJ2-6
CDR3 protein: CASSHSSPSGANGLTF

V gene: TRBV30
J gene: TRBJ1-1
CDR3 protein: CAWSVGTEAFF

V gene: TRBV6-5
J gene: TRBJ1-1
CDR3 protein: CASRGQGNEAFF

V gene: TRBV30
J gene: TRBJ1-6
CDR3 protein: CAWSVLQAGSPLHF

V gene: TRBV4-2
J gene: TRBJ2-7
CDR3 protein: CASSQDFGSYEQYF

V gene: TRBV15
J gene: TRBJ2-2
CDR3 protein: CATSRVAGRYTGELFF

V gene: TRBV2
J gene: TRBJ2-3
CDR3 protein: CASSEGIAWGTDTQYF

V gene: TRBV7-2
J gene: TRBJ1-1
CDR3 protein: CASSGQRQGTPRGEAFF

V gene: TRBV12-5
J gene: TRBJ1-4
CDR3 protein: CASADQTGTGEKLFF